The entry below describes one T cell receptor (beta chain). Its antigen is currently unknown. Together with a sample-barcoded 5' primer, a J-beta primer mix was included in a second PCR lasting roughly 7 to 11 cycles. TCRdb called the 5' RACE reads again in MiXCR, with one record for every CDR3 protein. The sample shows hundreds of thousands of distinct CDR3 sequences, just under 25% of them seen only once. The record originates from a study of blood T cells in healthy people across ages. Study results and caveats: Aged donors had fewer naive CD4+ cells and lower diversity than long-lived donors.

The sample was also linked to a second study, of T cells of mothers and their children. That paper states: Amplification in the second PCR used the M1S primer, which added sample barcodes and 2-4 random nucleotides. There were over 8 million TCR beta CDR3 reads from each mother and about 3 million from each child.

The sequenced material came from blood. The TCR sequence derives from a boy younger than 18 in good health.

CDR3: CASNGGRVPDTQYF. The CDR3 nucleotides read TGTGCCAGCAACGGGGGCAGGGTCCCAGATACGCAGTATTTT. The chain is built from TRBV7-2 and TRBJ2-3; D may match TRBD1 or TRBD2 (6 bases each). CDR3 length equals 14 residues. Trimming removed 7 bases from V and 4 bases from J, with 15 bases in between. Germline V lookup: CDR1 SGHTA, CDR2 FQGNSA. Full variable domain (outside the CDR3, taken from reference TRBV7-2 and TRBJ2-3): GAGVSQSPSNKVTEKGKDVELRCDPISGHTALYWYRQSLGQGLEFLIYFQGNSAPDKSGLPSDRFSAERTGGSVSTLTIQRTQQEDSAVYLCASNGGRVPDTQYFGPGTRLTVL.